These 30 T cell receptor beta chains were sequenced from one sample in a study of T cell responses to AZD1222 COVID-19 vaccine. Assay: immunoSEQ multiplex PCR; the TCRdb copy retains only in-frame clones and omits some. Of 130,000 or so clones listed, approximately 91% are singletons. The sample was peripheral blood, taken on day 0 of AZD1222 vaccination. The receptors here all came from an adult in good health.

This clone was seen only once. V and J are TRBV6-5 and TRBJ1-2; 9 bases agree with TRBD1. The length of the CDR3 is 14 residues. The ends lost 7 bases at V and 6 bases at J; junction bases unmatched: 9. Per the germline V gene, CDR1 is MNHEY and CDR2 is SVGAGI. This chain's CDR3 is CASKKQGAQHGYTF. Here the CDR3 DNA reads TGTGCCAGCAAAAAACAGGGGGCGCAGCATGGCTACACCTTC.

The V call is TRBV18, the J call TRBJ1-2; D gene unclear. Germline V gene sequence: CDR1 KGHSH, CDR2 LQKENI. V was shortened by 3 bases and J by 6 bases, with 14 bases between the two germline ends. This CDR3 contains 14 residues. The CDR3 sequence: CASSPYGEADGYTF. CDR3 bases: TGTGCCAGCTCACCGTACGGAGAGGCGGATGGCTACACCTTC.

The chain recombines TRBV7-2 with TRBJ1-3; tentatively, D is TRBD1 (6 bases). Trimming took 1 base from V and 0 from J, leaving 10 bases between them. CDR3 length: 16 amino acids. Germline V CDR1 and CDR2: SGHTA, FQGNSA. As DNA, the CDR3 is TGTGCCAGCAGCTTAGTAGGGGGAAGCTCTGGAAACACCATATATTTT. Its protein product is CASSLVGGSSGNTIYF.

In DNA, the CDR3 is TGTGCCAGCTCACCCCCGGGACAGGGAATCTACGAGCAGTACTTC. It encodes CASSPPGQGIYEQYF. The J gene is TRBJ2-7, the V gene TRBV18; 9 bases are a match to TRBD1. The CDR3 loop spans 15 amino acids. Germline CDR1 is KGHSH and CDR2 is LQKENI. J gave up 3 bases and V 3 bases, and 6 bases lay outside the gene matches. Based on the CDR3 plus reference TRBV18 and TRBJ2-7, the full variable domain is NAGVMQNPRHLVRRRGQEARLRCSPMKGHSHVYWYRQLPEEGLKFMVYLQKENIIDESGMPKERFSAEFPKEGPSILRIQQVVRGDSAAYFCASSPPGQGIYEQYFGPGTRLTVT.

This chain uses TRBV27 with TRBJ2-1; D remains unclear. The ends were cut back, 4 bases at V and 1 base at J, with 8 bases in the middle. Germline values: CDR1 MNHEY, CDR2 SMNVEV (reference sequence). CDR3 length: 14 residues. CDR3 DNA: TGTGCCAGCAGTTCCGAGAATTCCTACAATGAGCAGTTCTTC. This gives the protein CASSSENSYNEQFF.

The DNA for the CDR3 is TGCGCCAGCAGTGGACTACTGGGGGACACTGAAGCTTTCTTT. It is translated as CASSGLLGDTEAFF. V gene TRBV10-2 combines with J gene TRBJ1-1, with a weak D call TRBD1 (5 bases). Trimming pared 4 bases from V and 3 bases from J, leaving 12 bases between. Germline V CDR1 and CDR2: WSHSY, SAAADI. The CDR3 runs to 14 residues.

The chain joins TRBV27 to TRBJ1-2; no definite D call. The germline V gene has CDR1 MNHEY and CDR2 SMNVEV (reference sequence). The CDR3 totals 12 residues. With 9 bases removed from V and 3 bases from J, the gap between germline ends came to 11 bases. In DNA form, the CDR3 reads TGTGCCAGTCACGCCGGGGACTATGGCTACACCTTC. It translates to CASHAGDYGYTF.

CDR3 sequence: CASSPQATGTEAFF. As DNA, the CDR3 is TGTGCCAGCAGCCCACAGGCCACGGGGACTGAAGCTTTCTTT. The chain uses TRBV7-2 and TRBJ1-1, with D perhaps matching TRBD1 (5 bases). V lost 5 bases and J lost 5, with 15 bases in between. The CDR3 loop spans 14 amino acids. The V gene's germline CDR1 is SGHTA and CDR2 FQGNSA.

The chain uses TRBV18 and TRBJ1-3; D uncertain. The CDR3 extends over 16 amino acids. V lost 6 bases, J lost 4 bases, and 19 bases lay in between. The germline gives CDR1 KGHSH, CDR2 LQKENI. The CDR3, as DNA: TGTGCCAGCTCCACCACCCCTGGAGGTAGAGGAAACACCATATATTTT. Translated: CASSTTPGGRGNTIYF.

The CDR3 DNA follows: TGTGCCAGCAGTTTATCGGGGGGCACCGGGGAGCTGTTTTTT. Its translation: CASSLSGGTGELFF. V is TRBV27 and J is TRBJ2-2, with a possible D match to TRBD2 (6 bases). V lost 0 bases and J 4 bases, leaving 6 bases between the germline ends. Germline V CDR1 and CDR2: MNHEY, SMNVEV (reference sequence). The CDR3 is made up of 14 amino acids.

The rearrangement joins TRBV9 to TRBJ1-3; no firm D call. This CDR3 is 16 amino acids long. The V gene lost 4 bases and the J gene lost 0 bases, with 14 bases spanning the gap. CDR1 and CDR2 (germline): SGDLS, YYNGEE. CDR3 sequence reads: CASSPSGPSSGNTIYF. CDR3 nucleotide sequence: TGTGCCAGCAGCCCTAGCGGCCCAAGCTCTGGAAACACCATATATTTT.

The CDR3 spells CASRDDSQNEQFF. The CDR3 DNA reads as TGTGCCAGCAGGGACGATAGCCAAAATGAGCAGTTCTTC. The V gene is TRBV27, the J gene TRBJ2-1; D unresolved. Deletions cut 6 bases from V and 7 bases from J, with 13 bases between. Looked up from germline, CDR1 is MNHEY and CDR2 is SMNVEV (reference sequence). The CDR3 is 13 residues long.

This clone was seen only once. The V call is TRBV6-2 or TRBV6-3, the J call TRBJ1-2; 8 bases fit TRBD1. CDR1 MNHEY and CDR2 SVGEGT come from the germline V gene. The CDR3 is made up of 21 amino acids. J gave up 5 bases and V 2 bases, and 25 bases lay outside the gene matches. The CDR3 region is CASSYVGRGLPSRGLPYGYTF. The CDR3 bases are TGTGCCAGCAGTTACGTGGGCAGGGGGCTCCCTAGCCGTGGCCTCCCTTATGGCTACACCTTC.

The V call is TRBV11-1, the J call TRBJ1-3; D is possibly TRBD1 (5 bases). Germline V CDR1 and CDR2: SGHAT, FQDESV (reference sequence). This CDR3 has 15 residues. V was cut by 2 bases and J by 2 bases, with 10 bases left in between. DNA for the CDR3: TGTGCCAGCAGCTTACAGGGATCTACTGGAAACACCATATATTTT. The encoded protein is CASSLQGSTGNTIYF.

The chain links TRBV5-4 to TRBJ2-2; D tentatively reads TRBD1 or TRBD2 (5 bases each). CDR3 length equals 14 residues. The V gene's germline CDR1 is SGHNT and CDR2 YYREEE (reference sequence). Trimming shortened V by 4 bases and J by 4 bases, and 11 bases separated the two germline ends. The CDR3, as DNA: TGTGCCAGCAGCCATGGGACCGGCACCGGGGAGCTGTTTTTT. Translated: CASSHGTGTGELFF.

This clone occurred once. The rearrangement joins TRBV4-2 to TRBJ1-2; the D is unclear. The CDR3 length is 13 residues. CDR1 and CDR2 (germline): LGHNA, YNFKEQ. Between the trimmed V and J ends, which lost 0 bases and 4 bases, there was a span of 6 bases. DNA of the CDR3: TGTGCCAGCAGCCAAGATAATAGCTATGGCTACACCTTC. Translating it yields CASSQDNSYGYTF.

The V gene is TRBV7-9, the J gene TRBJ1-1, with 7 bases matching TRBD1. V lost 5 bases to trimming and J lost 8 bases; unmatched junction nucleotides: 8. Germline loops: CDR1 SEHNR, CDR2 FQNEAQ (reference sequence). The CDR3 is made up of 13 amino acids. The CDR3 region has the DNA TGTGCCAGCAGCCGATCGACAGGGACCGAAGCTTTCTTT. Its protein is CASSRSTGTEAFF.

This clone was counted between two and nine times. The chain employs TRBV3-1 (or the pseudogene TRBV3-2) and TRBJ2-3; TRBD2 is a possible D gene (7 bases). Germline assignment: CDR1 LGHDT and CDR2 YNNKEL (reference sequence). V was shortened by 4 bases and J by 0 bases, with 17 bases between the two germline ends. The length of the CDR3 is 17 residues. CDR3 DNA: TGTGCCAGCAGCCTAAGGGGGGGCCTCGGGAGCACAGATACGCAGTATTTT. It codes for CASSLRGGLGSTDTQYF.

The genes are TRBV27 and TRBJ1-5; 8 bases line up with TRBD1. Looked up from germline, CDR1 is MNHEY and CDR2 is SMNVEV (reference sequence). CDR3 length equals 14 residues. J was trimmed by 6 bases and V by 4 bases; bases with no gene match: 5. CDR3 region: CASSWTGRGQPQHF. CDR3 in DNA: TGTGCCAGCAGTTGGACAGGGAGGGGTCAGCCCCAGCATTTT.

The chain carries TRBV19 and TRBJ2-1; D might be TRBD2 (6 bases). The CDR3 runs to 16 residues. V lost 0 bases, J lost 3 bases, and 12 bases lay in between. Germline V gene data show CDR1 as LNHDA and CDR2 as SQIVND (reference sequence). The CDR3 protein is CASSIEGGRVYNEQFF. The CDR3 nucleotides read TGTGCCAGTAGTATAGAGGGAGGCAGAGTCTACAATGAGCAGTTCTTC.

The chain links TRBV3-1 (or the pseudogene TRBV3-2) to TRBJ2-1; perhaps D is TRBD1 or TRBD2 (5 bases each). Trimming shortened V by 7 bases and J by 5 bases, and 15 bases separated the two germline ends. This CDR3 comprises 14 residues. Germline V lookup: CDR1 LGHDT, CDR2 YNNKEL (reference sequence). Written as DNA, the CDR3 is TGTGCCAGCACCCACGGGGCCAGGAACAATGAGCAGTTCTTC. It encodes CASTHGARNNEQFF.

J is TRBJ1-5 and V is TRBV4-1, with D possibly being TRBD1 (6 bases). The CDR3 is 15 amino acids. CDR1 is MGHRA and CDR2 is YSYEKL in the germline V gene. V was shortened by 4 bases and J by 11 bases, with 21 bases between the two germline ends. The CDR3 DNA sequence: TGCGCCAGCAGCCGCCATGGGCAGGGACAAGTGGCCCAGCATTTT. It encodes CASSRHGQGQVAQHF.

The chain employs TRBV2 and TRBJ2-2; no definite D call. Per the germline V gene, CDR1 is SNHLY and CDR2 is FYNNEI. The CDR3 has 13 residues. V lost 8 bases and J 0 bases, leaving 7 bases between the germline ends. The CDR3 region is CASARSNTGELFF. CDR3 bases: TGTGCCAGCGCCAGATCGAACACCGGGGAGCTGTTTTTT.

The chain carries TRBV7-9 and TRBJ1-1; D gene unclear. V was pared by 1 base and J by 11 bases, with 11 bases between. The CDR3 runs to 12 residues. From germline, CDR1 is SEHNR and CDR2 FQNEAQ (reference sequence). DNA of the CDR3: TGTGCCAGCAGCTTAGAACCCCGGGGTGCTTTCTTT. Its translation is CASSLEPRGAFF.

The chain joins TRBV5-1 to TRBJ1-1; the D is unclear. This CDR3 has 15 amino acids. V was pared by 0 bases and J by 0 bases, with 9 bases between. CDR1 is SGHRS and CDR2 is YFSETQ in the germline V gene. CDR3 nucleotides: TGCGCCAGCAGCTTGGTGAGGGCCATGAACACTGAAGCTTTCTTT. This sequence encodes CASSLVRAMNTEAFF. The full variable domain, its missing parts supplied by reference TRBV5-1 and TRBJ1-1, is KAGVTQTPRYLIKTRGQQVTLSCSPISGHRSVSWYQQTPGQGLQFLFEYFSETQRNKGNFPGRFSGRQFSNSRSEMNVSTLELGDSALYLCASSLVRAMNTEAFFGQGTRLTVV.

V is TRBV7-3 and J is TRBJ1-2; possible D gene TRBD1, 6 bases. This CDR3 contains 15 residues. V was clipped by 5 bases and J by 8 bases, with 21 bases between them. Germline CDR1 SGHTA, CDR2 FQGTGA. The CDR3 DNA reads TGTGCCAGCAGCGAAATGGGTCAGGGGATGGGCGGCTACACCTTC. Translation gives CASSEMGQGMGGYTF.

The genes are TRBV19 and TRBJ1-4; the D gene is possibly TRBD1 (5 bases). The germline V gene encodes CDR1 LNHDA and CDR2 SQIVND (reference sequence). With 0 bases removed from V and 14 bases from J, the gap between germline ends came to 16 bases. The CDR3 loop spans 14 amino acids. CDR3 DNA sequence: TGTGCCAGTAGTATAGAAAGAGGGGCCGGTCCCCTGTTTTTT. This translates into CASSIERGAGPLFF.

The chain is built from TRBV6-5 and TRBJ1-2, with no clear D. Trimming took off 5 bases at V and 7 bases at J, with 14 bases between the two ends. This CDR3 has 13 residues. In germline, CDR1 is MNHEY, CDR2 SVGAGI. In DNA form, the CDR3 reads TGTGCCAGCAGTCAACAGATCTCGGGTGGCTACACCTTC. Translation gives CASSQQISGGYTF.

V usage is TRBV7-2 and J usage is TRBJ1-1; D ambiguous. V lost 6 bases and J 7 bases, leaving 9 bases between the germline ends. Germline CDR1 SGHTA, CDR2 FQGNSA. The CDR3 is 11 residues long. CDR3 coding DNA: TGTGCCAGCAGAACGGGAATTGAAGCTTTCTTT. This translates into CASRTGIEAFF.

The chain links TRBV5-4 to TRBJ1-2; 8 bases line up with TRBD1. The V gene's germline CDR1 is SGHNT and CDR2 YYREEE (reference sequence). This CDR3 spans 13 amino acids. J lost 4 bases, V lost 2 bases, and 1 base had no gene match. CDR3: CASSFDRGYGYTF. DNA for the CDR3: TGTGCCAGCAGCTTCGACAGGGGCTATGGCTACACCTTC.